This TCR beta chain was sequenced for a study of T cell responses to AZD1222 COVID-19 vaccine. The CDR3 consists of 15 residues. Assay: immunoSEQ multiplex PCR; the TCRdb copy retains only in-frame clones and omits some. The sample records over 150,000 clones, 85% to 95% being singletons. The clonotype comes from an adult who received the AZD1222 COVID-19 vaccine. The V and J genes are TRBV7-5 and TRBJ1-4; TRBD1, the table's D call, lacks a check against the DNA. TRBV7-5 is noted as a pseudogene. The material was peripheral blood, obtained 28 days after the second AZD1222 dose. CDR3 sequence: CARSFSGTANEKLFF. The CDR3 DNA sequence: TGTGCCAGAAGCTTCTCCGGGACAGCGAATGAAAAACTGTTTTTT.